This is a list of T cell receptor beta chains from one sample in a study of CD8 T cells in Susac syndrome. Using its own MiXCR run on the immunoSEQ multiplex PCR reads, TCRdb lists one record per CDR3 protein. The sample includes more than 100,000 distinct CDR3 sequences, around 80% of them seen just once. Sample: CD8+ T cells from PBMCs. The receptors derive from a human donor with multiple sclerosis. Both conserved end residues are part of each CDR3. D genes are given only for firm matches. Expanded clones get a size class; other rows say once, few or many, or leave the size out.

clone size | J gene | D gene | V gene | CDR3 protein | CDR3 DNA
NA | TRBJ2-2 | TRBD1 | TRBV5-6 | CASSLGQDPAGEYTGELFF | TGTGCCAGCAGTTTGGGACAGGACCCAGCCGGAGAATACACCGGGGAGCTGTTTTTT
NA | TRBJ2-3 | NA | TRBV11-2 | CASSPGLYTDTQYF | TGTGCCAGCAGCCCCGGACTTTACACAGATACGCAGTATTTT
NA | TRBJ2-2 | NA | TRBV7-9 | CASSLGRGLNTGELFF | TGTGCCAGCAGCTTAGGACGTGGGTTAAACACCGGGGAGCTGTTTTTT
few | TRBJ2-1 | NA | TRBV27 | CASAGLDYNEQFF | TGTGCCAGCGCCGGACTCGACTACAATGAGCAGTTCTTC
few | TRBJ2-1 | NA | TRBV11-2 | CASSLGAAHNEQFF | TGTGCCAGCAGCTTAGGGGCAGCCCACAATGAGCAGTTCTTC
NA | TRBJ2-5 | NA | TRBV30 | CAWRGGGETQYF | TGTGCCTGGAGGGGGGGTGGAGAGACCCAGTACTTC
NA | TRBJ1-3 | NA | TRBV7-8 | CASSLASQRLGNTIYF | TGTGCCAGCAGCCTCGCCAGCCAGAGGTTGGGAAACACCATATATTTT
once | TRBJ1-3 | TRBD1 | TRBV29-1 | CSVERVEGQFF | TGCAGCGTTGAACGGGTTGAGGGACAGTTTTTT
NA | TRBJ1-1 | TRBD1 | TRBV11-1 | CASSFVTLPGQGVYGTEAFF | TGTGCCAGCAGCTTTGTCACCCTACCGGGACAGGGTGTGTATGGCACTGAAGCTTTCTTT
NA | TRBJ2-1 | TRBD1 | TRBV11-1 | CASSLDTGQGPSPDYNEQFF | TGTGCCAGCAGCTTAGATACGGGACAGGGGCCATCTCCAGACTACAATGAGCAGTTCTTC
once | TRBJ2-1 | TRBD2 | TRBV3-1 | CASSQDWYGRGPSNEQFF | TGTGCCAGCAGCCAAGATTGGTACGGGAGGGGACCCTCGAATGAGCAGTTCTTC
NA | TRBJ2-5 | TRBD2 | TRBV5-4 | CASSFAEASGQETQYF | TGTGCCAGCAGCTTCGCGGAGGCTAGCGGACAAGAGACCCAGTACTTC
NA | TRBJ2-5 | NA | TRBV4-1 | CASSQDSARGGAPETQYF | TGCGCCAGCAGCCAAGATAGTGCGAGGGGGGGGGCCCCAGAGACCCAGTACTTC
NA | TRBJ2-7 | NA | TRBV12-3/TRBV12-4 | CASSHPDWREQYF | TGTGCCAGCAGTCACCCAGATTGGAGGGAGCAGTACTTC
NA | TRBJ1-2 | TRBD1 | TRBV6-2/TRBV6-3 | CASRKPGTGVGYTF | TGTGCCAGCAGAAAACCCGGGACAGGGGTTGGCTACACCTTC
NA | TRBJ2-1 | NA | TRBV30 | CAWTVREGGWFQGNEQFF | TGTGCCTGGACCGTACGTGAAGGGGGATGGTTCCAGGGCAATGAGCAGTTCTTC
NA | TRBJ2-1 | TRBD1 | TRBV20-1 | CSARADREVLDEQFF | TGCAGTGCTAGAGCTGACAGGGAAGTGCTCGATGAGCAGTTCTTC
NA | TRBJ2-7 | NA | TRBV20-1 | CSARGTLAFLYEQYF | TGCAGTGCTAGAGGTACCCTAGCCTTTCTATACGAGCAGTACTTC
NA | TRBJ2-1 | NA | TRBV29-1 | CSVDGGADNEQFF | TGCAGCGTTGACGGGGGAGCTGACAATGAGCAGTTCTTC
NA | TRBJ1-5 | TRBD1 | TRBV11-3 | CASSDETGEGGISNQPQHF | TGTGCCAGCAGCGATGAAACAGGGGAGGGGGGTATTAGCAATCAGCCCCAGCATTTT
NA | TRBJ2-1 | NA | TRBV7-2 | CASSLAASGYNEQFF | TGTGCCAGCAGCTTAGCGGCATCTGGATACAATGAGCAGTTCTTC
NA | TRBJ1-1 | NA | TRBV29-1 | CSAGDTEAFF | TGCAGCGCGGGGGACACTGAAGCTTTCTTT
NA | TRBJ2-2 | NA | TRBV19 | CASNGGLAGELFF | TGTGCCAGTAACGGCGGGCTTGCCGGGGAGCTGTTTTTT
once | TRBJ1-2 | NA | TRBV6-5 | CASSYSGQGAGYTF | TGTGCCAGCAGTTACTCCGGGCAGGGCGCTGGCTACACCTTC
few | TRBJ1-1 | NA | TRBV7-9 | CASSQASNYTEAFF | TGTGCCAGCAGCCAAGCGTCAAATTACACTGAAGCTTTCTTT
NA | TRBJ2-5 | NA | TRBV12-3/TRBV12-4 | CASVDQPVGTQYF | TGTGCCAGTGTAGACCAACCCGTAGGGACCCAGTACTTC
NA | TRBJ1-1 | NA | TRBV9 | CASNADSGHTEAFF | TGTGCCAGCAATGCGGACAGCGGACACACTGAAGCTTTCTTT
NA | TRBJ2-1 | TRBD2 | TRBV29-1 | CSVEVLKLAGENEQFF | TGCAGCGTTGAAGTGCTTAAACTAGCGGGAGAAAATGAGCAGTTCTTC
NA | TRBJ2-1 | TRBD2 | TRBV4-3 | CASSQDRAGGPYNEQFF | TGCGCCAGCAGCCAAGATCGGGCGGGAGGCCCCTACAATGAGCAGTTCTTC
NA | TRBJ2-2 | TRBD2 | TRBV6-5 | CASSYSTSLAGDTGELFF | TGTGCCAGCAGTTACTCGACGTCGCTAGCGGGGGACACCGGGGAGCTGTTTTTT
NA | TRBJ2-3 | TRBD2 | TRBV4-1 | CASSQIAGGLADTQYF | TGCGCCAGCAGCCAAATAGCGGGGGGGCTGGCAGATACGCAGTATTTT
NA | TRBJ1-5 | TRBD1 | TRBV12-3/TRBV12-4 | CASSGAKGTGLINQPQHF | TGTGCCAGCAGCGGGGCTAAGGGGACAGGTTTAATCAATCAGCCCCAGCATTTT
few | TRBJ2-5 | NA | TRBV6-1 | CASSDWDKEETQYF | TGTGCCAGCAGTGATTGGGACAAAGAAGAGACCCAGTACTTC
NA | TRBJ2-1 | TRBD1 | TRBV4-1 | CASSQEGNRGQFF | TGCGCCAGCAGCCAAGAGGGGAACAGGGGGCAGTTCTTC
NA | TRBJ2-5 | NA | TRBV2 | CASSEAGAGQETQYF | TGTGCCAGCAGTGAAGCAGGAGCAGGCCAAGAGACCCAGTACTTC
few | TRBJ1-1 | TRBD1 | TRBV6-6 | CASSYQGVINTEAFF | TGTGCCAGCAGTTACCAGGGGGTGATAAACACTGAAGCTTTCTTT
NA | TRBJ2-5 | NA | TRBV4-1 | CASRGPQETQYF | TGCGCCAGTCGGGGACCCCAAGAGACCCAGTACTTC
NA | TRBJ1-1 | NA | TRBV7-9 | CASSPGPRGTEAFF | TGTGCCAGCAGCCCGGGCCCCAGGGGTACTGAAGCTTTCTTT
NA | TRBJ2-1 | NA | TRBV4-3 | CASSQGPKNEQFF | TGCGCCAGCAGCCAGGGGCCGAAGAATGAGCAGTTCTTC
NA | TRBJ2-7 | TRBD1 | TRBV28 | CASTPSRDSFYEQYF | TGTGCCAGCACTCCCTCCCGGGACAGCTTCTACGAGCAGTACTTC
NA | TRBJ1-1 | NA | TRBV5-1 | CASSLVGPTEAFF | TGCGCCAGCAGCTTGGTGGGACCCACTGAAGCTTTCTTT
NA | TRBJ1-5 | NA | TRBV7-9 | CASSTGPRNQPQHF | TGTGCCAGCAGCACCGGACCGAGAAATCAGCCCCAGCATTTT
NA | TRBJ2-1 | TRBD2 | TRBV30 | CAWSVGGRAPSEQFF | TGTGCCTGGAGTGTCGGCGGGAGGGCCCCTTCTGAGCAGTTCTTC
NA | TRBJ1-6 | TRBD1 | TRBV20-1 | CSAREGQPNSPLHF | TGCAGTGCTAGAGAGGGACAGCCAAACTCACCCCTCCACTTT
NA | TRBJ1-2 | TRBD1 | TRBV19 | CASSISSRGVDGYTF | TGTGCCAGTAGTATTTCGTCCAGGGGGGTCGATGGCTACACCTTC
few | TRBJ1-2 | NA | TRBV4-1 | CASSQRVRANLNYGYTF | TGCGCCAGCAGCCAAAGGGTCCGCGCCAATCTTAACTATGGCTACACCTTC
once | TRBJ2-1 | NA | TRBV27 | CASSLSRVSSYNEQFF | TGTGCCAGCAGTTTATCGAGGGTCAGCTCCTACAATGAGCAGTTCTTC
NA | TRBJ2-1 | NA | TRBV6-5 | CASSYENFGDEQFF | TGTGCCAGCAGTTACGAGAACTTTGGGGATGAGCAGTTCTTC
once | TRBJ1-1 | NA | TRBV29-1 | CSVDVAEAFF | TGCAGCGTTGACGTTGCTGAAGCTTTCTTT
NA | TRBJ2-2 | NA | TRBV6-2/TRBV6-3 | CASSNTDTGELFF | TGTGCCAGCAGTAACACCGACACCGGGGAGCTGTTTTTT
NA | TRBJ1-1 | NA | TRBV11-2 | CASSLDEEFMNTEAFF | TGTGCCAGCAGCTTAGATGAGGAATTCATGAACACTGAAGCTTTCTTT
NA | TRBJ2-5 | TRBD1 | TRBV3-1 | CASADRGHIQETQYF | TGTGCCAGCGCGGACAGGGGGCACATACAAGAGACCCAGTACTTC
NA | TRBJ2-2 | TRBD2 | TRBV6-5 | CASTFVGGPSGELFF | TGTGCCAGCACGTTCGTGGGAGGGCCATCCGGGGAGCTGTTTTTT
NA | TRBJ2-1 | NA | TRBV5-6 | CASSPPGTYNEQFF | TGTGCCAGCAGCCCACCGGGGACTTACAATGAGCAGTTCTTC